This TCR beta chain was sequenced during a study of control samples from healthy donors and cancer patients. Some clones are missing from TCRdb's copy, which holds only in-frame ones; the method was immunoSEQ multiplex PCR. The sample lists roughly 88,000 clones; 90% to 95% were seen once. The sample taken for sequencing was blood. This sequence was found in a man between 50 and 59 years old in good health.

The CDR3 coding sequence is TGTGCCAGTAGACCGACAGGGGCGGAAGGCTACACCTTC. This sequence encodes CASRPTGAEGYTF. The genes are TRBV19 and TRBJ1-2, with TRBD1 matching over 8 bases. V trimming: 6 bases; J trimming: 8 bases; junction bases outside the gene matches: 8. This CDR3 has 13 amino acids. The germline V gene has CDR1 LNHDA and CDR2 SQIVND (reference sequence).